This T cell receptor beta chain was sequenced for a study of OX40 agonist ivuxolimab in advanced cancers. Study-wide results and limits: Some patients without response likewise showed low normalized clonal expansion.

Germline V gene sequence: CDR1 SGDLS, CDR2 YYNGEE. This CDR3 has 15 amino acids. The V gene end was trimmed by 1 base and the J gene end by 5 bases; junction bases not matched to a gene: 5. TCRdb keeps only in-frame clones here, not all; method: immunoSEQ multiplex PCR. This table holds some 40,000 clones, 80% found once. Remarks on this clone: Its target is unknown.

This chain links TRBV9 with TRBJ2-5; 10 bases map to TRBD2. Here the sequenced sample was CD4+ or CD8+ T cells sorted from blood, taken in a trial of the OX40 agonist ivuxolimab. The sequence was obtained from an adult with an advanced solid tumor such as melanoma, head and neck, liver or kidney cancer. CDR3 in DNA: TGTGCCAGCAGCGTAAGCGGGGGGGCCGGGGAGACCCAGTACTTC. Its protein product is CASSVSGGAGETQYF.